This T cell receptor (beta chain) originates from a study of T cells in Graves' hyperthyroidism and ophthalmopathy. Study outcomes and limitations: Blood also showed most of the thyroid clonotypes that were expanded above 0.001.

The study included ophthalmopathy patients with Clinical Activity Score at least 3, NOSPECS grade at least 4 and duration under 3 months. Clinical symptoms, serum thyroxine and TRAb, thyroid ultrasound and orbital computed tomography were used for the diagnoses. PBMCs were sourced from roughly 9.3 ml fresh peripheral blood. This clonotype was recorded at least ten times. As yet, its antigen is unknown. This CDR3 has 16 amino acids. V was clipped by 4 bases and J by 0 bases; unmatched bases: 5. Germline loops: CDR1 SGHTA, CDR2 FQGTGA. Amplification targeted TCR beta CDR3 regions from RNA transcripts. The HTBI primer set drove a first-round RT-PCR of the TCR CDR3. TCRdb reprocessed the multiplex PCR reads with MiXCR, giving one entry per CDR3 protein. The repertoire holds approximately 400,000 distinct CDR3 sequences, with about 14% as singletons.

The sequence was obtained from a woman aged 25 to 39 with Graves' ophthalmopathy. The chain employs TRBV7-3 and TRBJ2-2; 7 nucleotides agree with TRBD2. The material sequenced was blood. The CDR3 loop is CASSSGTSANTGELFF. The DNA of the CDR3 is TGTGCCAGCAGCTCGGGAACTAGCGCGAACACCGGGGAGCTGTTTTTT.